This TCR beta chain was sequenced during a study of Ad26.COV2.S vaccination and SARS-CoV-2 variants. At the level of the study: The trial was COV1001 and the donor's arm was Ad26.COV2.S.

The treatment: some 20 received Ad26.COV2.S at low or high dose, single or two shots; 5 received placebo; per-sample allocation not given. Sampling was performed 63 days after the first vaccine or placebo injection. Germline-derived CDR1 and CDR2 are LGHNA and YNFKEQ. The CDR3 loop spans 12 amino acids. V was trimmed by 4 bases and J by 6 bases, leaving 7 bases between them. Method: immunoSEQ multiplex PCR; TCRdb's copy keeps in-frame clones and lacks some. The sample records fewer than 400,000 clones, 85% to 90% being singletons. The V and J genes are TRBV4-2 and TRBJ2-1; D is possibly TRBD2 (5 bases). Sequenced here: peripheral blood, sampled in a trial of Ad26.COV2.S vaccine versus placebo. This clonotype originated in a person between 18 and 65 years old who received the Ad26.COV2.S COVID-19 vaccine or a placebo. The CDR3 protein is CASSLTSNEQFF. CDR3 in DNA: TGTGCCAGCAGCCTCACTAGCAATGAGCAGTTCTTC.